Described below is a single T cell receptor (beta chain) sequence and its context. Its specific antigen is unknown. Base qualities are not provided; no much larger clone lies one nucleotide away. The record originates from a study of cytomegalovirus exposure and HLA in healthy donors (TCRdb year 2017). At the level of the whole study: In an earlier analysis of under 600 of the donors, 276 Gb of sequence data and roughly 100 million unique TCR beta sequences from about 180 million T cells were reported. Every discovery cohort repertoire had been produced on one sequencing platform. The study aimed to test whether cataloging public T cell receptors could reveal signatures of past pathogen exposure. Of the roughly 390 genotyped donors, about 80% fell in the genetic ancestry cluster associated with self-reported Caucasian donors. In a later analysis, previously published TCR beta repertoires from 600 to 850 donors were re-analyzed and high-resolution HLA genotyping was added so that TCR occurrence patterns could be studied. Using immunosequencing, the study profiled T cell repertoires from about 610 subjects and related those repertoires to cytomegalovirus serostatus. About 5 DR-DQ haplotypes were handled as single units for association and clustering, since linkage in the cohort was strong. Donor age, sex, ethnicity and CMV serostatus were compiled together with the repertoire data. In an earlier analysis of a few hundred of the donors, high-throughput TCR beta sequencing was used to judge whether each TCR beta V gene segment behaved as functional or pseudogenic. The number of donors typed differed by locus, with roughly 620-630 for A, B, C, DRB1 and DQB1, roughly 550 for DQA1, 606 for DPA1, and about 450 for DPB1. Besides the first cohort of roughly 700 subjects, a separate validation cohort made up of roughly 120 different subjects was used. Approximately 300 gigabases of sequencing data and approximately 92 million unique TCR sequences made up an early release that covered 500 to 700 HLA-typed donors. A later genetic analysis used genome-wide SNP genotypes for about 60% of the roughly 700 donors, treating that subset as a discovery cohort. To predict cytomegalovirus infection status, the study combined high-throughput TCR immunosequencing, statistical association of individual TCRs with disease status, and machine learning. Rather than drawing on any new phenotypic data, the later analysis identified candidate immune exposures from TCR beta sequences and the way those sequences occurred across donors. Among some 400 genotyped donors of the cohort, an average of roughly 230,000 unique TCR beta nucleotide sequences was sequenced per donor, of which 15% to 20% were non-productive. Both class I and class II loci were covered by HLA typing, at four-digit resolution. Broad study findings and their caveats: Most TCR sequences were observed very rarely across donors, whereas some public TCRs were present in many individuals. Because HLA typing was missing for some donors at each locus, association tests included only the typed subset. Linkage disequilibrium might explain the correlated functional status among segregating V segments, but an unknown experimental factor could not be excluded. The cohort was sequenced for TCR beta chains only, and without alpha or paired-chain data the features that could be detected were limited. The classifier was reported to diagnose cytomegalovirus status with high specificity and sensitivity in both the original cohort and the validation cohort. Because counts were too low, about 17 rarely observed V segments, including chromosome 9 orphons, were excluded from the earlier analysis of 587 of the donors. According to a later analysis, most CMV-associated TCR beta chains appeared to be HLA-restricted, and the HLA associations seemed to be driven largely by CMV exposure. The only immune exposure information available for the cohort was CMV serostatus. Three of the identified cytomegalovirus-associated TCR beta chains were confirmed in vitro to be specific for cytomegalovirus antigens. V-gene and J-gene trimming of TCR beta chains was associated with a missense DCLRE1C variant in a later genetic analysis, and the association was replicated in an independent cohort. A further reported finding was that TCR beta sequences accurately predicted the HLA-A and HLA-B alleles for most subjects in the first cohort. In the study, roughly 160 TCR beta chains were listed as associated with cytomegalovirus. A cluster of highly shared sequence variants was judged likely to be a technical artifact of the sequencing pipeline. At a false discovery rate of 0.05, a later analysis linked under 20,000 TCR beta sequences to specific HLA alleles. Sequencing depth was assumed to be roughly uniform across donors in the presence/absence analyses, though that assumption may not hold. According to a later analysis, TCR association rates differed among HLA loci, with DRB1 alleles showing the most associated TCRs and HLA-C alleles showing the fewest. Because the 87-base-pair reads could not distinguish some IMGT-functional V segments, including TRBV6-2 and TRBV6-3, those segments were excluded. Several of the top co-occurrence clusters appeared to be linked to parvovirus B19, influenza, CMV and Epstein-Barr virus, according to a later analysis. According to a later genetic analysis, donors in an Asian-associated ancestry cluster had fewer N-insertions in productive TCRs than the approximately 650-donor mean. Strong co-occurrence of HLA alleles, especially DR and DQ, made assigning TCR associations to individual alleles difficult. In a later analysis, HLA-associated TCR beta chains showed more clonal expansion and lower generation probabilities than non-associated chains that were equally common. According to the authors, the approach could potentially be generalized to other disease states and immunological phenotypes. In an earlier analysis of about 600 of the donors, most TCR beta V segments appeared in productive rearrangements about 87% or about 30% of the time, broadly matching IMGT annotations.

Reading from cysteine to phenylalanine, the CDR3 counts 15 amino acids. Only the CDR3 region is kept as DNA, spanning 45 bases read in frame from base 1. The germline V gene yields SGHTA for CDR1 and FQGTGA for CDR2. Relative to germline, V is missing 5 bases and J is missing 1 base, with 2 bases of the junction outside any gene match. The library was prepared using the immunoSEQ multiplex PCR assay. For the multiplex PCR, a mixture combining 60 forward primers for TCR Vbeta segments and 13 reverse primers for TCR Jbeta segments was used. A multiplex PCR assay on genomic DNA amplified the CDR3 region of rearranged TCR beta genes. On the Illumina HiSeq System, the amplified TCR beta libraries were sequenced as 87-base-pair reads. For the original study's pipeline: In a later analysis, tens of millions of unique TCR beta chains were counted across the approximately 640 repertoires, and some 10 million of these chains were shared by at least two donors. To remove PCR and sequencing errors, raw reads were error-corrected and collapsed into unique sequences using a nearest-neighbor algorithm that merged closely related sequences. Alignment of CDR3 sequences to IMGT reference sequences was used to assign V, D and J gene segments. For a sequence to be retained, at least a six-nucleotide match to both a V gene segment and a J gene segment was required. Rearrangements were classified as productive when the CDR3 lacked stop codons and remained in frame with V and J, and all other rearrangements were classified as non-productive. CDR3 was defined according to IMGT convention as the region running from the second conserved V-encoded cysteine to the conserved J-encoded phenylalanine. In an earlier analysis of more than 550 of the donors, sequences lacking an unambiguous match to a single V gene segment were excluded. In an earlier analysis of about 590 of the donors, a V segment was called functional when productive rearrangements were above 56.7%, and segregating when the standard deviation between donors exceeded 5%. A statistical classification framework was built for diagnosing cytomegalovirus status from the catalog of TCR beta chain sequences. In a later analysis, TCR nucleotide sequences were compared against IMGT/GENE-DB human TR gene sequences so that V and J genes could be assigned. In a later analysis, CDR3 sequences and most-parsimonious VDJ recombination scenarios were assigned using the TCRdist pipeline. In a later analysis, every TCR beta chain was defined by the combination of its CDR3 amino acid sequence and its V-gene family, and reads without a unique V-gene family were dropped. A later analysis removed 600 or so highly shared, low-generation-probability nucleotide sequences to deal with suspected cross-contamination and a sequencing artifact. In a later analysis, a clonal expansion index was calculated for each public chain from normalized within-repertoire ranks of inferred template counts. In a later analysis, generation probabilities were computed with a VDJ recombination model fitted to out-of-frame rearrangements, and the resulting probabilities were checked against IGoR. In a later analysis, hypergeometric tests were used to score TCR-TCR, TCR-HLA and TCR-CMV co-occurrence, with a repertoire-size bias correction applied to TCR pairs. To estimate false discovery rates, a later analysis permuted the HLA or CMV assignments 20 times. A later analysis grouped co-occurring TCRs with DBSCAN, adding TCRdist sequence similarity when clustering within HLA-allele-positive subsets. For co-occurrence clustering, repertoires with fewer than 30,000 or more than 120,000 public chains were excluded, along with five repertoires with anomalous nucleotide sharing. The immuneACCESS repertoire file appears here via TCRdb, limited to in-frame rearrangements. These files lack a portion of the clones; in checked studies, under half of the deficit traces to unresolved V genes, and the cause of the others is not known. V, J and clone size were drawn from that table, and D and trimming were deduced from the DNA. For this sample the table gives about 99,000 clones, of which over 60% were detected only once. The ten largest account for roughly 5% of the sample.

The cohort consisted of fewer than 700 healthy bone marrow donors. All cohort members were sampled while nominally healthy, although unrecorded immune exposures were likely present. The donor was CMV seropositive and belonged to the group of about 290 seropositive cohort members. Every donor gave a peripheral blood sample, and the peripheral blood mononuclear cells from that sample were used for TCR beta sequencing. Genomic DNA was extracted from the blood cell samples with the Qiagen DNeasy Blood Extraction Kit. This receptor was identified in a man aged 60 to 69 in good health and CMV-seropositive. Sequencing was done on a sample of PBMCs. Rearrangement joined TRBV7-3 to TRBJ2-2; TRBD2 fits 9 bases in the junction. The CDR3 reads CASSLAGMNTGELFF. At the DNA level, the sequence is TGTGCCAGCAGCCTAGCGGGAATGAACACCGGGGAGCTGTTTTTT.